The 2 T cell receptor beta chains below all came from one sample that was sequenced in a study of T cell changes during pregnancy in multiple sclerosis. Data came from immunoSEQ multiplex PCR; TCRdb stores just in-frame clones and leaves some out. The repertoire holds more than 50,000 clones, with 90% to 95% as singletons. Source: CD8+ T cells from peripheral blood mononuclear cells, taken after pregnancy. These receptors all come from a female donor with multiple sclerosis, enrolled in a pregnancy study.

This clone has a single count. The chain couples TRBV5-5 to TRBJ2-7; D is perhaps TRBD2 (6 bases). V lost 4 bases to trimming and J lost 6 bases, with 11 bases between them. The CDR3 has 12 amino acids. Germline loops: CDR1 SGHKS, CDR2 YYEKEE (reference sequence). The CDR3 DNA is TGTGCCAGCAGCCAACTAGCTGCCGAGCAGTACTTC. Its translation: CASSQLAAEQYF.

The chain is built from TRBV9 and TRBJ1-5, with a tentative D call TRBD1 (6 bases). Germline CDR1 is SGDLS and CDR2 is YYNGEE. With 0 bases removed from V and 2 bases from J, the gap between germline ends came to 12 bases. This CDR3 has 16 residues. CDR3 residues: CASSVGEGGGNQPQHF. The CDR3 DNA reads as TGTGCCAGCAGCGTAGGGGAGGGGGGGGGCAATCAGCCCCAGCATTTT.